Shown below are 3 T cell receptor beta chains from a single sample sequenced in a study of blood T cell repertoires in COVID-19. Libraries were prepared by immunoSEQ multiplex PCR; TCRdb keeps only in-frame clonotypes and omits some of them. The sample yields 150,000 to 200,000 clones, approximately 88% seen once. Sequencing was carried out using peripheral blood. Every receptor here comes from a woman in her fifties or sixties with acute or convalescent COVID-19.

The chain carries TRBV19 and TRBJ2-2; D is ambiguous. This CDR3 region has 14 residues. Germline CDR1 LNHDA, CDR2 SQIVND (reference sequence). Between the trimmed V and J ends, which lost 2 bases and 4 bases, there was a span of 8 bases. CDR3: CASSIRGSTGELFF. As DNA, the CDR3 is TGTGCCAGTAGTATACGAGGCAGCACCGGGGAGCTGTTTTTT.

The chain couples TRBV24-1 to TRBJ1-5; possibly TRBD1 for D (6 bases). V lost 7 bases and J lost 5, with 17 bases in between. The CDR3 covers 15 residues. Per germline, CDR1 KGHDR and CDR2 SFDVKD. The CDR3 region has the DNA TGTGCCACCAGCTTAGCACGGGGGGCATATCAGCCCCAGCATTTT. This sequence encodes CATSLARGAYQPQHF.

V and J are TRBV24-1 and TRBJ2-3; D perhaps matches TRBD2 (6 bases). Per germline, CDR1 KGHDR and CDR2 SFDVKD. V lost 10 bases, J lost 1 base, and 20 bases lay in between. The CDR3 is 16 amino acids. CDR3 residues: CATGLTGGLGTDTQYF. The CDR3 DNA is TGTGCCACGGGGTTAACTGGGGGACTCGGCACAGATACGCAGTATTTT.